Shown below are 26 T cell receptor beta chains from a single sample sequenced in a study of Graves' ophthalmopathy and Graves' hyperthyroidism. Investigators amplified TCR beta CDR3 regions from RNA transcripts. Scientists carried out first-round RT-PCR using HTBI primers and then a second-round multiplex PCR. TCRdb itself ran the multiplex PCR reads through MiXCR, one entry per CDR3 protein. The table has hundreds of thousands of distinct CDR3 sequences, roughly 41% seen once. Source material: peripheral blood. All receptors derive from an adult man with Graves' ophthalmopathy.

This clonotype was observed once. The chain employs TRBV29-1 and TRBJ2-7, with D perhaps TRBD1 or TRBD2 (5 bases each). Trimming shortened V by 3 bases and J by 0 bases, and 15 bases separated the two germline ends. The CDR3 is made up of 15 amino acids. Germline V gene sequence: CDR1 SQVTM, CDR2 ANQGSEA. CDR3 residues: CSVERGAGPSYEQYF. The CDR3 bases are TGCAGCGTTGAGAGGGGCGCAGGGCCCTCCTACGAGCAGTACTTC.

This clonotype has a count of ten or more. The chain employs TRBV20-1 and TRBJ1-4; tentative D call: TRBD1 (5 bases). The CDR3 contains 15 residues. Trimming stripped 3 bases from V and 6 bases from J, with 17 bases between. The germline gives CDR1 DFQATT, CDR2 SNEGSKA (reference sequence). The CDR3 loop reads CSASETPGAHEKLFF. CDR3 bases: TGCAGTGCTAGCGAAACGCCTGGGGCACATGAAAAACTGTTTTTT.

The chain joins TRBV9 to TRBJ2-7; maybe TRBD1 (5 bases). Germline CDR1 is SGDLS and CDR2 is YYNGEE. Trimming took 4 bases from V and 3 from J, leaving 14 bases between them. This CDR3 contains 14 residues. CDR3 sequence reads: CASSLARQIYEQYF. The DNA for the CDR3 is TGTGCCAGCAGCCTCGCCAGACAGATCTACGAGCAGTACTTC.

This clonotype was seen a handful of times. The chain links TRBV19 to TRBJ1-5; a weak D match, TRBD1 (5 bases). This CDR3 spans 18 amino acids. CDR1 and CDR2 from the germline V gene are LNHDA and SQIVND (reference sequence). V lost 5 bases and J lost 0, with 20 bases in between. CDR3 protein: CASSWGGPHLDSNQPQHF. DNA of the CDR3: TGTGCCAGTAGTTGGGGCGGTCCCCACTTGGATAGCAATCAGCCCCAGCATTTT.

This clonotype came up a few times. The chain uses TRBV6-6 and TRBJ1-3; tentative D call: TRBD1 (6 bases). Trimming took off 1 base at V and 0 bases at J, with 10 bases between the two ends. The CDR3 sequence is 16 residues long. The germline CDR1 and CDR2 sequences are MNHNY and SVGAGI (reference sequence). CDR3 nucleotide sequence: TGTGCCAGCAGTTACTTGTCGGACAGCTCTGGAAACACCATATATTTT. Amino acids: CASSYLSDSSGNTIYF.

This chain connects TRBV5-1 to TRBJ2-2, with D perhaps given as TRBD1 or TRBD2 (5 bases each). Germline CDR1 SGHRS, CDR2 YFSETQ. V lost 2 bases and J 10 bases, leaving 15 bases between the germline ends. CDR3 size: 14 residues. The CDR3 DNA reads TGCGCCAGCAGCTTTGGGACGGAAGTTCTGGAGCTGTTTTTT. Its translation: CASSFGTEVLELFF.

The chain carries TRBV7-9 and TRBJ1-4; the match to TRBD1 covers 8 bases. This CDR3 region has 14 residues. Germline loops: CDR1 SEHNR, CDR2 FQNEAQ (reference sequence). V was pared by 6 bases and J by 8 bases, with 8 bases of the junction left unmatched. CDR3 amino acids: CASSHRGAGEKLFF. CDR3 DNA: TGTGCCAGCAGTCACAGGGGGGCTGGGGAAAAACTGTTTTTT. Full variable domain (rest looked up from reference TRBV7-9 and TRBJ1-4): DTGVSQNPRHKITKRGQNVTFRCDPISEHNRLYWYRQTLGQGPEFLTYFQNEAQLEKSRLLSDRFSAERPKGSFSTLEIQRTEQGDSAMYLCASSHRGAGEKLFFGSGTQLSVL.

This clonotype was seen repeatedly, ten times or more. J is TRBJ1-5 and V is TRBV6-4; a weak D match, TRBD1 (5 bases). V was clipped by 6 bases and J by 2 bases, with 11 bases between them. Germline CDR1 and CDR2: MRHNA and SNTAGT. The CDR3 covers 14 residues. For the CDR3, the DNA is TGTGCCAGCAGCACGGACATACGCAATCAGCCCCAGCATTTT. It specifies CASSTDIRNQPQHF.

As regards this clonotype: The junction does not match germline at one end; this may be a read error. The rearrangement links TRBV2 to TRBJ2-7; TRBD1 matches at 7 bases. The CDR3 is 13 amino acids. CDR1 and CDR2 from the germline V gene are SNHLY and FYNNEI. The CDR3 loop reads CATSEGGSYEQYF. CDR3 nucleotides: TGTGCCACCAGTGAAGGGGGCAGTTACGAGCAGTACTTC.

This clonotype has ten or more counts. This chain links TRBV15 with TRBJ2-5; a possible D gene is TRBD2 (6 bases). The CDR3 consists of 15 residues. The germline V gene encodes CDR1 LNHNV and CDR2 YYDKDF (reference sequence). Trimming took 5 bases from V and 1 from J, leaving 14 bases between them. The CDR3 region is CATSGMGLAQETQYF. The CDR3 coding sequence is TGTGCCACCAGCGGGATGGGACTTGCCCAAGAGACCCAGTACTTC.

This clonotype appeared a single time. This chain uses TRBV9 with TRBJ2-3, with a weak D call TRBD2 (5 bases). Per germline, CDR1 SGDLS and CDR2 YYNGEE. The CDR3 is made up of 16 amino acids. Trimming left V 2 bases short and J 2 bases short, with 15 bases between. CDR3 DNA: TGTGCCAGCAGCGTCTCAGCGGTGACCACCACAGATACGCAGTATTTT. As protein: CASSVSAVTTTDTQYF. Full variable domain (rest looked up from reference TRBV9 and TRBJ2-3): DSGVTQTPKHLITATGQRVTLRCSPRSGDLSVYWYQQSLDQGLQFLIQYYNGEERAKGNILERFSAQQFPDLHSELNLSSLELGDSALYFCASSVSAVTTTDTQYFGPGTRLTVL.

This clonotype was counted a few times. The CDR3 protein is CASSLGQVEAFF. Written as DNA, the CDR3 is TGTGCCAGCAGCCTGGGGCAGGTCGAAGCTTTCTTT. The J gene is TRBJ1-1, the V gene TRBV3-1; tentatively, D is TRBD1 (5 bases). Germline values: CDR1 LGHDT, CDR2 YNNKEL (reference sequence). V shed 4 bases and J shed 8 bases, with 11 bases lying between them. CDR3 length: 12 amino acids.

This clonotype was found many times. The chain links TRBV29-1 to TRBJ1-1; no firm D call. Germline CDR1 SQVTM, CDR2 ANQGSEA. Between the trimmed V and J ends, which lost 2 bases and 3 bases, there was a span of 10 bases. The CDR3 spans 13 residues. The CDR3 DNA is TGCAGCGTTGAACTATCGACGGACACTGAAGCTTTCTTT. Translation gives CSVELSTDTEAFF.

This clonotype was observed a handful of times. The chain is built from TRBV10-3 and TRBJ2-7, with no clear D. Germline values: CDR1 ENHRY, CDR2 SYGVKD. V was pared by 5 bases and J by 2 bases, with 16 bases between. The CDR3 has 15 residues. CDR3 region: CAISYSGARTYEQYF. CDR3 nucleotides: TGTGCCATCAGTTACTCTGGCGCACGTACCTACGAGCAGTACTTC.

The table lists this clonotype with many counts. This rearrangement joins TRBV7-9 to TRBJ2-2; no reliable D call. This CDR3 is built from 17 residues. Germline-derived CDR1 and CDR2 are SEHNR and FQNEAQ (reference sequence). Trimming left V 0 bases short and J 2 bases short, with 13 bases between. CDR3: CASSLAPASANTGELFF. In DNA, the CDR3 is TGTGCCAGCAGCTTAGCGCCGGCTAGTGCTAACACCGGGGAGCTGTTTTTT.

This chain connects TRBV7-8 to TRBJ1-4; D gene unclear. This CDR3 has 17 amino acids. The V gene's germline CDR1 is SGHVS and CDR2 FQNEAQ. The V end was cut by 3 bases, the J end by 8 bases, with 22 bases between. CDR3 region: CASSFEGFNKGKEKLFF. The CDR3 DNA reads as TGTGCCAGCAGCTTTGAAGGTTTTAATAAGGGTAAAGAAAAACTGTTTTTT.

The chain is built from TRBV25-1 and TRBJ1-6; TRBD1 might be the D (5 bases). From germline, CDR1 is MGHDK and CDR2 SYGVNS. The CDR3 length is 15 residues. V lost 3 bases, J lost 6 bases, and 12 bases lay in between. The CDR3 loop is CASSDTGTANSPLHF. The CDR3 nucleotides read TGTGCCAGCAGTGACACCGGGACCGCTAATTCACCCCTCCACTTT.

This clonotype was detected ten times or more. This rearrangement joins TRBV6-6 to TRBJ2-5; D may correspond to TRBD1 or TRBD2 (5 bases each). The CDR3 consists of 11 residues. V lost 5 bases to trimming and J lost 8 bases, with 9 bases between them. Germline V gene lookup returns CDR1 MNHNY and CDR2 SVGAGI (reference sequence). This CDR3 is CASSKRDTQYF. The CDR3, as DNA: TGTGCCAGCAGTAAACGGGACACCCAGTACTTC.

The chain links TRBV7-9 to TRBJ2-5; no firm D call. In germline, CDR1 is SEHNR, CDR2 FQNEAQ (reference sequence). There are 12 residues in the CDR3. Trimming left V 5 bases short and J 6 bases short, with 10 bases between. The CDR3 sequence: CASSHQDQTQYF. The CDR3 DNA reads as TGTGCCAGCAGCCACCAAGATCAGACCCAGTACTTC.

J is TRBJ2-7 and V is TRBV7-9; no firm D call. The V end lost 5 bases, the J end lost 3 bases, and 11 bases lay between the germline ends. This CDR3 has 13 amino acids. In germline, CDR1 is SEHNR, CDR2 FQNEAQ (reference sequence). The CDR3 loop is CASSDDAYYEQYF. DNA for the CDR3: TGTGCCAGCAGCGACGACGCCTACTACGAGCAGTACTTC. Looking up the rest from reference TRBV7-9 and TRBJ2-7 gives the full variable domain: DTGVSQNPRHKITKRGQNVTFRCDPISEHNRLYWYRQTLGQGPEFLTYFQNEAQLEKSRLLSDRFSAERPKGSFSTLEIQRTEQGDSAMYLCASSDDAYYEQYFGPGTRLTVT.

A word on this clonotype: Relative to the germline gene, one junction end is altered; a read error may explain this. The chain couples TRBV25-1 to TRBJ1-6, with a weak D call TRBD1 (5 bases). The CDR3 is 15 residues long. The germline gives CDR1 MGHDK, CDR2 SYGVNS. The CDR3 reads CASGTDPGGNSPLRF. The CDR3 region has the DNA TGTGCCAGCGGGACCGACCCCGGTGGGAATTCACCCCTCCGCTTT. The full variable domain, in which reference TRBV25-1 and TRBJ1-6 provide the parts outside the CDR3, is EADIYQTPRYLVIGTGKKITLECSQTMGHDKMYWYQQDPGMELHLIHYSYGVNSTEKGDLSSESTVSRIRTEHFPLTLESARPSHTSQYLCASGTDPGGNSPLRFGNGTRLTVT.

The chain employs TRBV29-1 and TRBJ2-2; 8 positions match TRBD1. CDR1 and CDR2 (germline): SQVTM, ANQGSEA. Trimming removed 6 bases from V and 6 bases from J; junction bases left unmatched: 3. This CDR3 has 12 residues. In DNA form, the CDR3 reads TGCAGCGTAAGGACAGGGCCCGGGGAGCTGTTTTTT. Translation: CSVRTGPGELFF.

This chain links TRBV2 with TRBJ1-4; TRBD1 might be the D (5 bases). V was shortened by 6 bases and J by 7 bases, with 24 bases between the two germline ends. CDR1 SNHLY and CDR2 FYNNEI come from the germline V gene. There are 17 residues in the CDR3. CDR3 sequence reads: CASSAQRTARVGEKLFF. CDR3 nucleotides: TGTGCCAGCAGCGCTCAGAGAACGGCCAGGGTGGGTGAAAAACTGTTTTTT.

This clonotype was picked up a small number of times. One junction end disagrees with the germline gene, perhaps due to a read error. V usage is TRBV7-9 and J usage is TRBJ2-5; maybe TRBD2 (6 bases). The germline gives CDR1 SEHNR, CDR2 FQNEAQ (reference sequence). CDR3 length: 13 amino acids. The CDR3 here is CASSPGLQEAQYF. CDR3 in DNA: TGTGCCAGCTCACCGGGACTGCAAGAGGCCCAGTACTTC.

This clonotype was counted only a few times. A junction boundary mismatches the germline segment, possibly from a read error. The chain employs TRBV7-2 and TRBJ2-7; possibly TRBD1 for D (6 bases). The CDR3 totals 13 residues. The germline V gene encodes CDR1 SGHTA and CDR2 FQGNSA. CDR3 residues: CASSQEIGGEQYF. As DNA, the CDR3 is TGCGCCAGCAGCCAAGAAATAGGGGGCGAGCAGTACTTC.

This CDR3 reads CASSPDRLGRNEKLFF. The CDR3 bases are TGTGCCAGTAGCCCGGACAGACTGGGTCGGAATGAAAAACTGTTTTTT. This chain uses TRBV19 with TRBJ1-4, with D possibly matching TRBD1 (6 bases). The V end lost 6 bases, the J end lost 5 bases, and 19 bases lay between the germline ends. The germline gives CDR1 LNHDA, CDR2 SQIVND (reference sequence). The CDR3 has 16 residues.